The 11 T cell receptor beta chains listed next were all sequenced from one sample in a study of response to subunit inactivated influenza vaccine. From the RT-PCR reads, TCRdb called clonotypes with MiXCR, one entry per CDR3 protein. The sample lists over 650,000 distinct CDR3 sequences; approximately 18% were seen once. This material consisted of PBMCs from blood, taken 5 to 6 days after vaccination. The receptors originated from a man over 45 who received an inactivated influenza vaccine.

The chain employs TRBV15 and TRBJ2-5; D gene ambiguous. V dropped 0 bases and J dropped 2 bases, with 10 bases sitting between them. Germline V lookup: CDR1 LNHNV, CDR2 YYDKDF (reference sequence). The CDR3 runs to 15 residues. The CDR3 region has the DNA TGTGCCACCAGCAGAGATTTTCGACGGCAAGAGACCCAGTACTTC. This encodes CATSRDFRRQETQYF.

This clonotype was counted between two and nine times. The chain recombines TRBV18 with TRBJ1-1; D is unclear. The CDR3 sequence is 14 residues long. V gave up 6 bases and J gave up 1 base, with 12 bases separating them. Germline CDR1 is KGHSH and CDR2 is LQKENI. The CDR3 DNA is TGTGCCAGCTCCCCGCTAAACGGGAACACTGAAGCTTTCTTT. Protein: CASSPLNGNTEAFF.

The chain links TRBV12-3 or TRBV12-4 to TRBJ2-1; 16 nucleotides match TRBD2. V shed 3 bases, J shed 2 bases, and the junction held 13 bases outside the gene matches. The CDR3 has 21 amino acids. The CDR3 nucleotides read TGTGCCAGCAGTTTTAAGGGGATTCCGGGACTAGCGGGAGGGCCCTACAATGAGCAGTTCTTC. Translated: CASSFKGIPGLAGGPYNEQFF.

This clonotype came up many times. The junction does not match germline at one end; this may be a read error. The genes are TRBV20-1 and TRBJ2-1; 11 nucleotides align to TRBD2. CDR1 DFQATT and CDR2 SNEGSKA come from the germline V gene (reference sequence). This CDR3 contains 11 residues. CDR3 sequence reads: CSAAGTSGGAF. Here the CDR3 DNA reads TGCAGTGCAGCCGGGACTAGCGGAGGTGCCTTC.

V is TRBV7-9 and J is TRBJ2-7; 8 nucleotides agree with TRBD1. This CDR3 is 16 amino acids long. The J segment lost 4 bases and the V segment lost 5 bases, leaving 13 bases of the junction unmatched. The germline gives CDR1 SEHNR, CDR2 FQNEAQ (reference sequence). CDR3 nucleotide sequence: TGTGCCAGCAGCCCCCCACCCAGGGGGCGCCGGTACGAGCAGTACTTC. It is translated as CASSPPPRGRRYEQYF.

This sequence joins TRBV20-1 and TRBJ2-7, with unresolved D. The CDR3 is 11 amino acids. Germline lookup yields CDR1 DFQATT and CDR2 SNEGSKA (reference sequence). Between the trimmed V and J ends, which lost 5 bases and 5 bases, there was a span of 10 bases. The CDR3 spells CSAERRDEQYF. The CDR3 coding sequence is TGCAGTGCTGAAAGACGGGACGAGCAGTACTTC.

The chain carries TRBV20-1 and TRBJ2-7; no firm D call. V dropped 3 bases and J dropped 2 bases, with 8 bases sitting between them. The CDR3 is 12 amino acids. Per the germline V gene, CDR1 is DFQATT and CDR2 is SNEGSKA (reference sequence). CDR3 nucleotides: TGCAGTGCTAGCGGCTTTACCTACGAGCAGTACTTC. It translates to CSASGFTYEQYF.

There are a few counts of this clonotype. The rearrangement uses TRBV20-1 and TRBJ2-7, with TRBD1 as a possible D gene (5 bases). The germline V gene has CDR1 DFQATT and CDR2 SNEGSKA (reference sequence). This CDR3 contains 13 residues. Trimming shortened V by 3 bases and J by 0 bases, and 9 bases separated the two germline ends. The CDR3 bases are TGCAGTGCTAGCGCAGGGATCTCCTACGAGCAGTACTTC. Amino acid sequence: CSASAGISYEQYF.

This clonotype has more than one count but fewer than ten. The chain employs TRBV11-2 and TRBJ2-7; 8 positions agree with TRBD2. The germline V gene has CDR1 SGHAT and CDR2 FQNNGV. The junction had 9 bases not matched to a gene; V was cut back by 7 bases and J by 7 bases. The CDR3 covers 13 residues. The chain's CDR3 is CASIPGTRSEQYF. The CDR3 nucleotides read TGTGCCAGCATACCGGGGACTAGATCTGAGCAGTACTTC.

This clonotype was counted a few times. This chain uses TRBV18 with TRBJ1-5, with a possible D match to TRBD1 (5 bases). The CDR3 loop spans 15 amino acids. Germline values: CDR1 KGHSH, CDR2 LQKENI. Trimming cost V 1 base and J 5 bases, with 12 bases left between them. CDR3 sequence reads: CASSPLGTRDQPQHF. The CDR3 region has the DNA TGTGCCAGCTCACCACTCGGTACCAGGGATCAGCCCCAGCATTTT.

The chain couples TRBV4-3 to TRBJ1-6; TRBD1 might be the D (6 bases). The ends were cut back, 0 bases at V and 8 bases at J, with 14 bases in the middle. This CDR3 has 16 amino acids. From germline, CDR1 is LGHNA and CDR2 YSLEER. The CDR3 sequence: CASSQDPGTRDSPLHF. In DNA form, the CDR3 reads TGCGCCAGCAGCCAAGACCCCGGGACAAGGGATTCACCCCTCCACTTT.